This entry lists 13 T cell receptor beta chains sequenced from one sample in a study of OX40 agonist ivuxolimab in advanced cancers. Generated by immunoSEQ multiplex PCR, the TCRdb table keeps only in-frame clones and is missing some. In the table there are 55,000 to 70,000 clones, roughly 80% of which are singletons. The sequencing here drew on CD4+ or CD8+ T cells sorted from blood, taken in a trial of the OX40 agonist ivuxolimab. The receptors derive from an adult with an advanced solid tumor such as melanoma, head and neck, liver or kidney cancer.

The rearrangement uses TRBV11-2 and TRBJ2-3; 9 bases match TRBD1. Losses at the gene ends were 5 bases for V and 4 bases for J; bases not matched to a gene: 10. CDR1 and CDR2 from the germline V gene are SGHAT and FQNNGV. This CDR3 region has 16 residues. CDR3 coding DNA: TGTGCCAGCAGCAACAGGGGGCTAGCCTTCGCAGATACGCAGTATTTT. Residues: CASSNRGLAFADTQYF.

CDR3 DNA sequence: TGTGCCTGGAGCGGACTGGCGGGGGGGGAGCAGTACTTC. Amino acid sequence: CAWSGLAGGEQYF. The V gene is TRBV30, the J gene TRBJ2-7; 9 nucleotides line up with TRBD2. CDR3 size: 13 residues. CDR1 and CDR2 (germline): GTSNPN, SVGIG (reference sequence). V lost 3 bases and J lost 7; bases outside the gene matches: 7.

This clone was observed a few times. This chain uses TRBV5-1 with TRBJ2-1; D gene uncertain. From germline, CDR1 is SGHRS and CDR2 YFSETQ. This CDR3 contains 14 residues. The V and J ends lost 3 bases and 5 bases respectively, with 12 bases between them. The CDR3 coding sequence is TGCGCCAGCAGCTCCTCGATAAGAAACAATGAGCAGTTCTTC. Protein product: CASSSSIRNNEQFF.

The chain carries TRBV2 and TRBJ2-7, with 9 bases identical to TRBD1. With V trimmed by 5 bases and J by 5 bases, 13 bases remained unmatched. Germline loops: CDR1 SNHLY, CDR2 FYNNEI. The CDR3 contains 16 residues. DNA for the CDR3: TGTGCCAGCAGTCACAGACTTGGGGACAGGGCCAACGAGCAGTACTTC. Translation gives CASSHRLGDRANEQYF.

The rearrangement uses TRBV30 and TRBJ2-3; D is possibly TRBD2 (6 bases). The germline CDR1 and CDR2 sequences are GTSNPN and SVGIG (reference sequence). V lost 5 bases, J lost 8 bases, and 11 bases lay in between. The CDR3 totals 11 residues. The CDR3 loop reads CAWAASATQYF. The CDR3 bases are TGTGCCTGGGCGGCTAGCGCTACGCAGTATTTT.

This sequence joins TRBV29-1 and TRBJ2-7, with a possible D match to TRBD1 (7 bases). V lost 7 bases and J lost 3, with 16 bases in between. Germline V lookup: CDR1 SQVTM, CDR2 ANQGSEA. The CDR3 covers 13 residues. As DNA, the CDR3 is TGCAGCGCCACCGGGGGACAGAGCTACGAGCAGTACTTC. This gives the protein CSATGGQSYEQYF.

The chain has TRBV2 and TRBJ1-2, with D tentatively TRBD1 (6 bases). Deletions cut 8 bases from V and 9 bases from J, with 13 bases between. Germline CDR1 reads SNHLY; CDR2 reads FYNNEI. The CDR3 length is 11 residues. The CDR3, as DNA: TGTGCCAGCGAGCAGGGGAAGAGCTACACCTTC. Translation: CASEQGKSYTF.

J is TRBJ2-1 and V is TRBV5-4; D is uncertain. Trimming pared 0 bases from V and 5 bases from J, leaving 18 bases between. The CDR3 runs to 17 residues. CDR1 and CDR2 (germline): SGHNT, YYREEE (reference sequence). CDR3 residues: CASSLALGTLWDNEQFF. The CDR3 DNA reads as TGTGCCAGCAGCTTGGCCCTTGGTACCCTCTGGGACAATGAGCAGTTCTTC. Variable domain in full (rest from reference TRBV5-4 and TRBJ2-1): ETGVTQSPTHLIKTRGQQVTLRCSSQSGHNTVSWYQQALGQGPQFIFQYYREEENGRGNFPPRFSGLQFPNYSSELNVNALELDDSALYLCASSLALGTLWDNEQFFGPGTRLTVL.

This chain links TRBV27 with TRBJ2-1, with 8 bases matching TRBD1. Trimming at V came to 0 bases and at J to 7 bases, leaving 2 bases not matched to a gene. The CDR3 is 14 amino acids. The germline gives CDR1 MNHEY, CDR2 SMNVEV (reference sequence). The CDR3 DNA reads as TGTGCCAGCAGTTTATCTCGACAGGGGAATGAGCAGTTCTTC. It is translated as CASSLSRQGNEQFF.

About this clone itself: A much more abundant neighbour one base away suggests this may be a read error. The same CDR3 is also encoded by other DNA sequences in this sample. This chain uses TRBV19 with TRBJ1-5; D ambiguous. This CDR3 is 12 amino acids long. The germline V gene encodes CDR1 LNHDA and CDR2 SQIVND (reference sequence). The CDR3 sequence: CASPASNQPQHF. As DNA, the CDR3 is TGTGCCAGCCCCGCTAGCAATCAGCCCCAGCACTTT.

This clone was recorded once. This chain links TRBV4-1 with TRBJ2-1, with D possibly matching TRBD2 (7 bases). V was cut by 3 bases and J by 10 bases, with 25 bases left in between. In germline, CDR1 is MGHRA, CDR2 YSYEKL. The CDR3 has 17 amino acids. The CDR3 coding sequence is TGCGCCAGCAGCCATACCGATCGGGGGGCTGAGGAGAGGGAGCAGTTCTTC. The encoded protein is CASSHTDRGAEEREQFF.

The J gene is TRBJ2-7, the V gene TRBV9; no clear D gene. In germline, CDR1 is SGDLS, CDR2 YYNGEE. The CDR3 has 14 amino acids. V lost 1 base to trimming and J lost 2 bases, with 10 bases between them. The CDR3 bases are TGTGCCAGCAGCGTATCGTTCAGTACCTACGAGCAGTACTTC. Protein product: CASSVSFSTYEQYF.

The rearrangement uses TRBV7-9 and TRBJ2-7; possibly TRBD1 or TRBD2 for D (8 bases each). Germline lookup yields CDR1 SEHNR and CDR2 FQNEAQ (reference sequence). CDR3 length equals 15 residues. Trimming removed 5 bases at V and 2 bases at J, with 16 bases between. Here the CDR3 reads CASSQGAGLAYEQYF. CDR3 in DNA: TGTGCCAGCAGCCAGGGGGCGGGACTAGCCTACGAGCAGTACTTC. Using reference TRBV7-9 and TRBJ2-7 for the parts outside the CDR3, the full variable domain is DTGVSQNPRHKITKRGQNVTFRCDPISEHNRLYWYRQTLGQGPEFLTYFQNEAQLEKSRLLSDRFSAERPKGSFSTLEIQRTEQGDSAMYLCASSQGAGLAYEQYFGPGTRLTVT.